The 18 T cell receptor beta chains listed next were all sequenced from one sample in a study of T cell changes during pregnancy in multiple sclerosis. TCRdb's copy holds only in-frame clones and misses some; the assay was immunoSEQ multiplex PCR. The table shows about 86,000 clones, with around 93% occurring only once. Here the sequenced sample was peripheral blood, taken in the first trimester of pregnancy. The origin of the receptors is a female donor in good health, enrolled as a control in a pregnancy study.

The rearrangement links TRBV7-3 to TRBJ1-1, with D tentatively TRBD1 (5 bases). V dropped 5 bases and J dropped 3 bases, with 10 bases sitting between them. The CDR3 sequence is 13 residues long. Germline V gene lookup returns CDR1 SGHTA and CDR2 FQGTGA. The DNA for the CDR3 is TGTGCCAGCAGCCTCCTGGGGCACACTGAAGCTTTCTTT. This sequence encodes CASSLLGHTEAFF.

This clone was found a few times. The chain combines TRBV7-2 with TRBJ2-7; the match to TRBD2 covers 16 bases. V gave up 0 bases and J gave up 1 base; unmatched junction bases: 3. CDR3 length: 18 amino acids. Germline V CDR1 and CDR2: SGHTA, FQGNSA. In DNA, the CDR3 is TGTGCCAGCAGCTTAGCGGGACTAGCGGGGGGGCGATCCTACGAGCAGTACTTC. It specifies CASSLAGLAGGRSYEQYF.

V gene TRBV18 combines with J gene TRBJ1-1; D unresolved. V gave up 5 bases and J gave up 4 bases, with 17 bases separating them. This CDR3 is built from 15 residues. Germline CDR1 reads KGHSH; CDR2 reads LQKENI. CDR3 protein: CASSSLGEISTEAFF. The CDR3 DNA follows: TGTGCCAGCTCATCCCTCGGGGAGATCTCCACTGAAGCTTTCTTT. The full variable domain, with the rest looked up from reference TRBV18 and TRBJ1-1, is NAGVMQNPRHLVRRRGQEARLRCSPMKGHSHVYWYRQLPEEGLKFMVYLQKENIIDESGMPKERFSAEFPKEGPSILRIQQVVRGDSAAYFCASSSLGEISTEAFFGQGTRLTVV.

This clone has just one count. The chain is built from TRBV6-1 and TRBJ1-4; 7 nucleotides agree with TRBD1. After removal of 3 bases from V and 4 bases from J, the junction contained 8 bases not matched to a gene. The germline CDR1 and CDR2 sequences are MNHNS and SASEGT. This CDR3 is 16 amino acids long. The CDR3 region has the DNA TGTGCCAGCAGTGATTTTGGGACAGCGAATAATGAAAAACTGTTTTTT. Its protein is CASSDFGTANNEKLFF.

This chain joins TRBV4-3 and TRBJ1-4, with 9 bases matching TRBD1. Germline V gives CDR1 LGHNA, CDR2 YSLEER. This CDR3 region has 16 residues. The J segment lost 8 bases and the V segment lost 3 bases, leaving 10 bases of the junction unmatched. The chain's CDR3 is CASSQADRGSGEKLFF. For the CDR3, the DNA is TGCGCCAGCAGCCAGGCGGACAGGGGATCGGGAGAAAAACTGTTTTTT.

The rearrangement links TRBV29-1 to TRBJ1-4; D gene uncertain. The CDR3 has 11 amino acids. Germline V gene data show CDR1 as SQVTM and CDR2 as ANQGSEA. Trimming shortened V by 4 bases and J by 5 bases, and 5 bases separated the two germline ends. CDR3 bases: TGCAGCGTTGCGGGGAATGAAAAACTGTTTTTT. This translates into CSVAGNEKLFF.

This clone was detected only a few times. The J gene is TRBJ2-2, the V gene TRBV21-1; the table's D call, TRBD1, was not checked against the DNA. TRBV21-1 is marked as a pseudogene. The length of the CDR3 is 16 residues. The CDR3 region is CASSIRRDRGGGELFF. In DNA, the CDR3 is TGTGCCAGCAGCATTCGAAGGGACAGGGGGGGTGGGGAGCTGTTTTTT.

The J gene is TRBJ2-7, the V gene TRBV5-8, with TRBD1 matching 7 bases. CDR3 length: 13 amino acids. The V gene end was trimmed by 3 bases and the J gene end by 5 bases; junction bases not matched to a gene: 5. Germline CDR1 SGHTS, CDR2 YDEGEE. The DNA for the CDR3 is TGTGCCAGCAGCTCACAGGGGAACGACGAGCAGTACTTC. Amino acids: CASSSQGNDEQYF.

This clone was seen a few times. This chain uses TRBV30 with TRBJ1-4; D is uncertain. Germline V gives CDR1 GTSNPN, CDR2 SVGIG (reference sequence). Trimming cost V 5 bases and J 4 bases, with 8 bases left between them. This CDR3 is 12 amino acids long. The CDR3 reads CAWDNDNEKLFF. CDR3 nucleotide sequence: TGTGCCTGGGACAACGATAATGAAAAACTGTTTTTT. The entire variable domain, with the rest obtained from reference TRBV30 and TRBJ1-4, is as follows: SQTIHQWPATLVQPVGSPLSLECTVEGTSNPNLYWYRQAAGRGLQLLFYSVGIGQISSEVPQNLSASRPQDRQFILSSKKLLLSDSGFYLCAWDNDNEKLFFGSGTQLSVL.

The chain joins TRBV7-6 to TRBJ1-1; no reliable D call. The CDR3 extends over 13 amino acids. CDR1 and CDR2 from the germline V gene are SGHVS and FNYEAQ. V was clipped by 5 bases and J by 1 base, with 8 bases between them. This CDR3 is CASSPDWNTEAFF. DNA for the CDR3: TGTGCCAGCAGCCCCGACTGGAACACTGAAGCTTTCTTT. Filled out from reference TRBV7-6 and TRBJ1-1, the complete variable domain reads GAGVSQSPRYKVTKRGQDVALRCDPISGHVSLYWYRQALGQGPEFLTYFNYEAQQDKSGLPNDRFSAERPEGSISTLTIQRTEQRDSAMYRCASSPDWNTEAFFGQGTRLTVV.

The chain has TRBV27 and TRBJ2-1; a weak D match, TRBD1 (5 bases). V was cut by 6 bases and J by 3 bases, with 15 bases left in between. Germline V lookup: CDR1 MNHEY, CDR2 SMNVEV (reference sequence). The CDR3 runs 15 residues. CDR3 region: CASRDSPQNYNEQFF. Written as DNA, the CDR3 is TGTGCCAGCAGAGACAGCCCCCAGAACTACAATGAGCAGTTCTTC.

V is TRBV18 and J is TRBJ2-7; D remains ambiguous. Germline V lookup: CDR1 KGHSH, CDR2 LQKENI. Trimming cost V 2 bases and J 3 bases, with 8 bases left between them. CDR3 length: 13 residues. CDR3 sequence reads: CASSPEALYEQYF. In DNA form, the CDR3 reads TGTGCCAGCTCACCAGAAGCACTCTACGAGCAGTACTTC.

This clone was observed a single time. The chain uses TRBV7-2 and TRBJ1-2; 10 nucleotides line up with TRBD1. The V and J ends lost 5 bases and 4 bases, in that order; junction bases with no gene match: 10. The CDR3 consists of 16 residues. Germline V CDR1 and CDR2: SGHTA, FQGNSA. The CDR3 reads CASSLGPGQGTYGYTF. As DNA, the CDR3 is TGTGCCAGCAGCCTAGGTCCGGGACAGGGGACCTATGGCTACACCTTC.

The gene calls are TRBV14 and TRBJ1-2; possibly TRBD1 for D (6 bases). CDR1 is SGHDN and CDR2 is FVKESK in the germline V gene. The CDR3 contains 16 residues. Between the trimmed V and J ends, which lost 1 base and 4 bases, there was a span of 16 bases. The CDR3 is CASSQAMGLDSYGYTF. CDR3 coding DNA: TGTGCCAGCAGCCAAGCGATGGGTTTGGACAGCTATGGCTACACCTTC. Variable domain in full (rest from reference TRBV14 and TRBJ1-2): EAGVTQFPSHSVIEKGQTVTLRCDPISGHDNLYWYRRVMGKEIKFLLHFVKESKQDESGMPNNRFLAERTGGTYSTLKVQPAELEDSGVYFCASSQAMGLDSYGYTFGSGTRLTVV.

This chain connects TRBV7-2 to TRBJ1-4, with a weak D call TRBD1 (5 bases). Germline values: CDR1 SGHTA, CDR2 FQGNSA. V was clipped by 1 base and J by 8 bases, with 5 bases between them. CDR3 length: 12 amino acids. This CDR3 is CASSLGGEKLFF. Here the CDR3 DNA reads TGTGCCAGCAGCTTAGGGGGCGAAAAACTGTTTTTT.

The chain employs TRBV27 and TRBJ2-6, with 7 bases matching TRBD1. Germline assignment: CDR1 MNHEY and CDR2 SMNVEV (reference sequence). CDR3 size: 15 residues. After removal of 6 bases from V and 0 bases from J, the junction contained 2 bases not matched to a gene. The CDR3 nucleotides read TGTGCCAGCAGACAGGGGTACTCTGGGGCCAACGTCCTGACTTTC. Residues: CASRQGYSGANVLTF.

DNA of the CDR3: TGTGCCAGCAGCCCCGACAGACCCAATCAGCCCCAGCATTTT. This translates into CASSPDRPNQPQHF. The genes are TRBV7-9 and TRBJ1-5; TRBD1 is a possible D gene (5 bases). Germline lookup yields CDR1 SEHNR and CDR2 FQNEAQ (reference sequence). The ends were cut back, 5 bases at V and 3 bases at J, with 11 bases in the middle. CDR3 length: 14 amino acids.

The genes are TRBV7-9 and TRBJ1-5; 9 positions match TRBD1. The ends lost 1 base at V and 4 bases at J; junction bases unmatched: 2. Germline V gene data show CDR1 as SEHNR and CDR2 as FQNEAQ (reference sequence). The CDR3 is 15 amino acids. The CDR3 sequence: CASSLGDRENQPQHF. The CDR3 nucleotides are TGTGCCAGCAGCTTAGGGGACAGGGAAAATCAGCCCCAGCATTTT.